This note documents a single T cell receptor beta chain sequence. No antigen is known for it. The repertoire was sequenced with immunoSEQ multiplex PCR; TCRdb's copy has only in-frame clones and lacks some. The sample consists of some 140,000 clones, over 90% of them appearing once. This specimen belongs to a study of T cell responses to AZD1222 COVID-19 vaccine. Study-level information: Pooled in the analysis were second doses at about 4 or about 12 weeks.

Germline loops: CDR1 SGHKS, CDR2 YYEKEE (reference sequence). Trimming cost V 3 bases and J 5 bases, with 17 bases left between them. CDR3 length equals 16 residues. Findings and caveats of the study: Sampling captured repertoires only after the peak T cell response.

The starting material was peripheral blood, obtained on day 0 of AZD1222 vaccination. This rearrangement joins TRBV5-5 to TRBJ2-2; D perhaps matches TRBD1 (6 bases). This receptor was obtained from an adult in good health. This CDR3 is CASSSFPGQSTGELFF. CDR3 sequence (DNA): TGTGCCAGCAGCTCCTTCCCTGGACAGTCGACCGGGGAGCTGTTTTTT.